This T cell receptor beta chain was recovered during a study of human CD4 T cells and Enterobacteriaceae. The CDR3 consists of 15 residues. V gave up 4 bases and J gave up 3 bases; unmatched junction bases: 7. In germline, CDR1 is GTSNPN, CDR2 SVGIG (reference sequence). After roughly 6-7 days, proliferating activated T cells were FACS-sorted as CFSE-low CD25+ ICOS+ cells. Irradiated autologous monocytes pulsed with antigen were cultured at a 2:1 ratio with CFSE-labeled memory CD4+ T cells. The memory gate held CD4+ cells that were not CD45RA+CCR7+CD95- naive cells, over 98% pure. Blood from healthy donors was obtained in Switzerland from donation centers. CD4+ T cells and monocytes were enriched with CD4 and CD14 microbeads. Sorting first excluded CD8+, CD14+, CD16+, CD56+, CD19+ and CD25-bright cells. CFSE-low antigen-reactive cultures were sequenced at survey level. The data were produced by immunoSEQ multiplex PCR, yet TCRdb's version contains in-frame clones alone and is incomplete. In total, the table holds 99 clones.

Specimen: bacteria-reactive CD4+ T cells grown in culture. The subset denotes: CFSE-low proliferating memory CD4 T cells sorted after in vitro stimulation with a heat-inactivated bacterium or M. tuberculosis lysate. This chain uses TRBV30 with TRBJ2-5; TRBD1 matches 11 bases. This clonotype originated in a human donor in good health. The CDR3 loop reads CAWISWTGGKETQYF. CDR3 coding DNA: TGTGCCTGGATTTCTTGGACAGGGGGCAAAGAGACCCAGTACTTC.